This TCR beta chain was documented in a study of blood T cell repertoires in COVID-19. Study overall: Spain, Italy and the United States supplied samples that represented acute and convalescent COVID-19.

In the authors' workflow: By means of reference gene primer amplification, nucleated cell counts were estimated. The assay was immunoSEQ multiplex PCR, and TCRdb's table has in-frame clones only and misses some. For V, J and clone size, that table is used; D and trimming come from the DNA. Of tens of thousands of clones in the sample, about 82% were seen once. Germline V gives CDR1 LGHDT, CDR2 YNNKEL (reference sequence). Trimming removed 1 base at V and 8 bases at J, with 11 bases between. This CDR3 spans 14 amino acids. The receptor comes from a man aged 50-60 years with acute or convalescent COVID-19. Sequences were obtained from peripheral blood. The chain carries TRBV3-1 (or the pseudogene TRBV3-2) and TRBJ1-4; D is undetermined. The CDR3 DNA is TGTGCCAGCAGCCAAGGGCAGCGTGGGGAAAAACTGTTTTTT. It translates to CASSQGQRGEKLFF.